This is a list of T cell receptor beta chains from one sample in a study of beta chain features in type 1 diabetes. Profiled with immunoSEQ multiplex PCR; TCRdb holds only in-frame clones, not every one. Seen here are 9,000 or so clones, about 80% observed once, and the top ten hold roughly 1.3%. The sample taken for sequencing was Tregs from blood. These receptors all come from a woman younger than 30 in good health. Both conserved end residues are part of each CDR3. The order of the fields is D gene, clone size, J gene, V gene, CDR3 DNA, CDR3 protein. A D gene is named only where the DNA matches it firmly. Only some rows state a clone size, as once, few, many or a class for expanded clones.

>-|-|TRBJ2-2|TRBV19
TGTGCCAGTAGTATAGATCGGGCAGGGGCGTTTTCCGGGGAGCTGTTTTTT
CASSIDRAGAFSGELFF
>-|-|TRBJ1-1|TRBV7-3
TGTGCCAGCAGCTTATTTCCCAGGGGCGGCACTGAAGCTTTCTTT
CASSLFPRGGTEAFF
>-|-|TRBJ1-2|TRBV5-1
TGCGCCAGCAGCTTGGATCCCAGCTATGGCTACACCTTC
CASSLDPSYGYTF
>TRBD1|-|TRBJ2-5|TRBV29-1
TGCAGCGTTGAAGAAGGGACAGGGCTCGAGACCCAGTACTTC
CSVEEGTGLETQYF
>TRBD1|once|TRBJ1-2|TRBV2
TGTGCCAGCGGAGGACAGGGGGGGTTAAATGGCTACACCTTC
CASGGQGGLNGYTF
>TRBD1|-|TRBJ2-1|TRBV7-9
TGTGCCAGCAGCTCGACAGGGAGCCCGAGGGCCTACAATGAGCAGTTCTTC
CASSSTGSPRAYNEQFF
>TRBD1|-|TRBJ2-7|TRBV5-1
TGCGCCAGCAGCGACAGGGGCGGATACGAGCAGTACTTC
CASSDRGGYEQYF
>-|few|TRBJ1-4|TRBV23-1
TGCGCCCCGAGGGAGGGAAATGAAAAACTGTTTTTT
CAPREGNEKLFF
>TRBD1|-|TRBJ1-6|TRBV30
TGTGCCTGGAGACAGGGGGTGCGGTCACCCCTCCACTTT
CAWRQGVRSPLHF
>TRBD2|few|TRBJ2-7|TRBV11-2
TGTGCCAGCAGCCGTCTCGGGGGGGGCGGGCACGAGCAGTACTTC
CASSRLGGGGHEQYF
>-|-|TRBJ2-1|TRBV20-1
TGCAGTGCTAGAGTTGCAGTTGAGCAGTTCTTC
CSARVAVEQFF
>-|-|TRBJ2-1|TRBV7-9
TGTGCCAGCAGCTTGCCCCCCCCGGGTAGCGGAGACCATGAGCAGTTCTTC
CASSLPPPGSGDHEQFF
>-|-|TRBJ2-1|TRBV28
TGTGCCAGCAGGGAGCCTTACAATGAGCAGTTCTTC
CASREPYNEQFF
>-|few|TRBJ2-1|TRBV6-1
TGTGCCAGCAGTGCCAGGCCACAGGTCTACAATGAGCAGTTCTTC
CASSARPQVYNEQFF
>-|-|TRBJ1-2|TRBV7-3
TGTGCCAGCAGCTTATTGGGCCAGGGTCCCCTCGAGGGCTACACCTTC
CASSLLGQGPLEGYTF
>TRBD1|-|TRBJ2-5|TRBV5-5
TGTGCCAGCAGCTTTGGTGACAGGGTCGCGGAGACCCAGTACTTC
CASSFGDRVAETQYF
>-|-|TRBJ2-1|TRBV7-2
TGTGCCAGCAGCTTAGAACTTAGCTCCTACAATGAGCAGTTCTTC
CASSLELSSYNEQFF
>-|few|TRBJ2-5|TRBV11-2
TGTGCCAGCAGCTTAGAAGGACAGTACCAAGAGACCCAGTACTTC
CASSLEGQYQETQYF
>TRBD1|-|TRBJ1-1|TRBV14
TGTGCCAGCAGCCTATACTCAGGGGGAACTGAAGCTTTCTTT
CASSLYSGGTEAFF
>-|-|TRBJ1-2|TRBV6-6
TGTGCCAGCAGTTCCCCTACGGGAAACTATGGCTACACCTTC
CASSSPTGNYGYTF
>TRBD1|-|TRBJ1-1|TRBV7-9
TGTGCCAGCAGCTTAGAGACAGGGTGGGGCGGACGAGCTGAAGCTTTCTTT
CASSLETGWGGRAEAFF
>TRBD1|-|TRBJ2-3|TRBV27
TGTGCCAGCAAGGGACAGGGGTCGAATACGCAGTATTTT
CASKGQGSNTQYF
>TRBD2|-|TRBJ2-1|TRBV2
TGTGCCAGCAGCGGGGGGAAGGCCTACAATGAGCAGTTCTTC
CASSGGKAYNEQFF
>TRBD1|-|TRBJ1-2|TRBV18
TGTGCCAGCTCACCCGAGGGGGCTCTTGGCTACACCTTC
CASSPEGALGYTF
>TRBD1|-|TRBJ1-1|TRBV18
TGTGCCAGCTCACCGCAGGGGGGGAACACTGAAGCTTTCTTT
CASSPQGGNTEAFF
>TRBD1|-|TRBJ1-1|TRBV30
TGTGCCTGGAAAGGACAGGGGAACACTGAAGCTTTCTTT
CAWKGQGNTEAFF
>-|-|TRBJ2-6|TRBV27
TGTGCCAGCAGCCTACTTTATGGGGCCAACGTCCTGACTTTC
CASSLLYGANVLTF
>TRBD1|-|TRBJ1-1|TRBV5-1
TGCGCCAGCAGCCCGTGGACAGGTGAAGCTTTCTTT
CASSPWTGEAFF
>-|-|TRBJ2-7|TRBV5-4
TGTGCCAGCAGCTTATCAGGCAGGGCGGACTCCTACGAGCAGTACTTC
CASSLSGRADSYEQYF
>-|-|TRBJ1-2|TRBV5-6
TGTGCCAGCAGCTTGGCCGGTCTGGGCGGCTACACCTTC
CASSLAGLGGYTF
>-|few|TRBJ2-1|TRBV6-5
TGTGCCAGCAGGGCGGGACCGATTCTCAATGAGCAGTTCTTC
CASRAGPILNEQFF
>-|-|TRBJ2-3|TRBV6-6
TGTGCCACAGGGGTTTCCACAGATACGCAGTATTTT
CATGVSTDTQYF
>-|-|TRBJ1-4|TRBV30
TGTGCCTGGATAAAACAGGGTCAGCCTAATGAAAAACTGTTTTTT
CAWIKQGQPNEKLFF
>-|-|TRBJ2-3|TRBV11-2
TGTGCCAGCAGCTTCCCCTCCCCAGCGAATACGCAGTATTTT
CASSFPSPANTQYF
>-|few|TRBJ2-3|TRBV30
TGTGCCTGGAGTAGTACCGGGATAACGCAGTATTTT
CAWSSTGITQYF
>TRBD2|few|TRBJ2-1|TRBV11-2
TGTGCCAGCAGCTTAGGTCCAGCGGGAGTTTATAATGAGCAGTTCTTC
CASSLGPAGVYNEQFF
>TRBD2|-|TRBJ2-7|TRBV27
TGTGCCAGCAGTCTTGGACTAGCGGGAGTCGCCGAGCAGTACTTC
CASSLGLAGVAEQYF
>-|-|TRBJ1-2|TRBV6-5
TGTGCCAGCAGCCGAAGGGGTGGCTATGGCTACACCTTC
CASSRRGGYGYTF
>TRBD1|-|TRBJ2-1|TRBV29-1
TGCAGCGTTGGGACAGGGGAGGCTGAGCAGTTCTTC
CSVGTGEAEQFF
>-|-|TRBJ2-7|TRBV6-6
TGTGCCAGCAGTCCCCGGGGCGGGAACTACGAGCAGTACTTC
CASSPRGGNYEQYF
>TRBD2|few|TRBJ2-1|TRBV2
TGTGCCAGCAGCTTGCGGGGGGTTTACAATGAGCAGTTCTTC
CASSLRGVYNEQFF
>TRBD2|-|TRBJ2-1|TRBV4-2
TGTGCCAGCAGCCAAGACCAGCGGGGGGGCTCCTACAATGAGCAGTTCTTC
CASSQDQRGGSYNEQFF
>-|-|TRBJ1-1|TRBV18
TGTGCCAGCTCACTGGCGGTGGTTCGCATGAACACTGAAGCTTTCTTT
CASSLAVVRMNTEAFF
>TRBD2|once|TRBJ2-2|TRBV5-1
TGCGCCAGCAGCAACATAGCGGGGGGGCGTTCCGGGGAGCTGTTTTTT
CASSNIAGGRSGELFF
>TRBD1|-|TRBJ1-3|TRBV10-1
TGCGCCAGCAGTCGACAGGGTAACTCTGGAAACACCATATATTTT
CASSRQGNSGNTIYF
>TRBD2|-|TRBJ2-7|TRBV11-2
TGTGCCAGCAGCAAGACTAGCGGGGGCTACGAGCAGTACTTC
CASSKTSGGYEQYF
>-|few|TRBJ2-5|TRBV5-1
TGCGCCAGCAGCCCTGGACACTACCAAGAGACCCAGTACTTC
CASSPGHYQETQYF
>-|once|TRBJ1-5|TRBV18
TGTGCCAGCTCATGGGACACCAGCAATCAGCCCCAGCATTTT
CASSWDTSNQPQHF
>-|-|TRBJ2-1|TRBV2
TGTGCCAGCAGGACCGGGACCTACAATGAGCAGTTCTTC
CASRTGTYNEQFF